Listed below are T cell receptor beta chains from one sample, sequenced in a study of CD8+CD57+ T cells in acquired aplastic anemia. TCRdb called the reads again in MiXCR, with one record for every CDR3 protein. The profile shows under 200,000 distinct CDR3 sequences, less than 60% of them singletons. Sample: sorted CD4+, CD8+, or CD8+CD57+ T cells (not recorded which) from PBMCs. The receptors come from a human donor with aplastic anemia. The CDR3 runs from the conserved cysteine through the conserved F or W. Each record gives: V gene, D gene, clone size, J gene, CDR3 DNA, CDR3 protein. The D gene is left open where the match is weak. Clone size is given for some rows only: seen once, a few or many times, or a class if the clone is expanded.

v_call: TRBV7-3
d_call: -
clone_size: -
j_call: TRBJ2-5
cdr3_nt: TGTGCCAGCAGCTTAATGGCAGGAGAGACCCAGTACTTC
cdr3_aa: CASSLMAGETQYF

v_call: TRBV11-1
d_call: TRBD1
clone_size: -
j_call: TRBJ2-1
cdr3_nt: TGTGCCAGCAGCAGGACAGGGTCGGTCTACAATGAGCAGTTCTTC
cdr3_aa: CASSRTGSVYNEQFF

v_call: TRBV30
d_call: TRBD1
clone_size: few
j_call: TRBJ1-2
cdr3_nt: TGTGCCTGGAGTGCAGCTCCGGCAGGGGGCAGTGGCTACACCTTC
cdr3_aa: CAWSAAPAGGSGYTF

v_call: TRBV2
d_call: -
clone_size: many
j_call: TRBJ1-2
cdr3_nt: TGTGCCAGCACCTTACTATGGGGCTACACCTTC
cdr3_aa: CASTLLWGYTF

v_call: TRBV20-1
d_call: TRBD2
clone_size: many
j_call: TRBJ2-3
cdr3_nt: TGCAGTGCTATAGATAGCGGGAGAGTCGCAGATACGCAGTATTTT
cdr3_aa: CSAIDSGRVADTQYF

v_call: TRBV20-1
d_call: -
clone_size: few
j_call: TRBJ1-2
cdr3_nt: TGCAGTGCTAAGTACTATGGCTACACCTTC
cdr3_aa: CSAKYYGYTF

v_call: TRBV9
d_call: TRBD2
clone_size: -
j_call: TRBJ2-7
cdr3_nt: TGTGCCAGCAGCGTAGCGGGGGGGGCTGGGGAGCAGTACTTC
cdr3_aa: CASSVAGGAGEQYF

v_call: TRBV20-1
d_call: -
clone_size: many
j_call: TRBJ2-1
cdr3_nt: TGCAGTGCTAACTACAATGAGCAGTTCTTC
cdr3_aa: CSANYNEQFF

v_call: TRBV20-1
d_call: TRBD1
clone_size: many
j_call: TRBJ1-1
cdr3_nt: TGCAGTGCTAGCTCCAGGGGGGGAGCTTTCTTT
cdr3_aa: CSASSRGGAFF

v_call: TRBV15
d_call: TRBD1
clone_size: medium-sized
j_call: TRBJ1-1
cdr3_nt: TGTGCCACCGGATCCACGCGGACAGGGGGGCGAACTGAAGCTTTCTTT
cdr3_aa: CATGSTRTGGRTEAFF

v_call: TRBV7-2
d_call: TRBD2
clone_size: many
j_call: TRBJ2-1
cdr3_nt: TGTGCCAGCAGCTTAGCGAGGGCTAGCGGGGGTAATGAGCAGTTCTTC
cdr3_aa: CASSLARASGGNEQFF

v_call: TRBV7-3
d_call: -
clone_size: -
j_call: TRBJ2-7
cdr3_nt: TGTGCCAGCAGCCCGCCCGGAGACAACGAGCAGTACTTC
cdr3_aa: CASSPPGDNEQYF

v_call: TRBV19
d_call: -
clone_size: -
j_call: TRBJ1-5
cdr3_nt: TGTGCCAGTAGCCCCCGGGGCCAACAGCCCCAGCATTTT
cdr3_aa: CASSPRGQQPQHF

v_call: TRBV5-1
d_call: -
clone_size: many
j_call: TRBJ2-2
cdr3_nt: -
cdr3_aa: CASILVASVTGELFF

v_call: TRBV11-2
d_call: -
clone_size: many
j_call: TRBJ2-3
cdr3_nt: TGTGCCAGCAGCTTGGGACCCCCGAACGAAGATACGCAGTATTTT
cdr3_aa: CASSLGPPNEDTQYF

v_call: TRBV20-1
d_call: -
clone_size: -
j_call: TRBJ2-7
cdr3_nt: TGCAGTGCTAGCGGTGCACACGAGCAGTACTTC
cdr3_aa: CSASGAHEQYF

v_call: TRBV28
d_call: -
clone_size: few
j_call: TRBJ1-5
cdr3_nt: TGTGCCAGCAGCCTGACAGCCATCAATCAGCCCCAGCATTTT
cdr3_aa: CASSLTAINQPQHF

v_call: TRBV7-2
d_call: -
clone_size: many
j_call: TRBJ1-1
cdr3_nt: TGTGCCAGCAGCTTATCGGGACTGAACACTGAAGCTTTCTTT
cdr3_aa: CASSLSGLNTEAFF

v_call: TRBV2
d_call: -
clone_size: -
j_call: TRBJ2-2
cdr3_nt: TGTGCCAGCAGTGACTTGGCGGGATTGACCGGGGAGCTGTTTTTT
cdr3_aa: CASSDLAGLTGELFF

v_call: TRBV20-1
d_call: TRBD1
clone_size: -
j_call: TRBJ1-5
cdr3_nt: TGCAGTGCTGGACTGACAGGGGGAAATCAGCCCCAGCATTTT
cdr3_aa: CSAGLTGGNQPQHF

v_call: TRBV24-1
d_call: -
clone_size: once
j_call: TRBJ2-1
cdr3_nt: TGTGCCACCACTTCCGACGGGATCTTC
cdr3_aa: CATTSDGIF

v_call: TRBV20-1
d_call: TRBD1
clone_size: many
j_call: TRBJ2-5
cdr3_nt: TGCAGTGCTAGAGAGGCGACAGGGTGGGTAGAGACCCAGTACTTC
cdr3_aa: CSAREATGWVETQYF

v_call: TRBV7-9
d_call: TRBD1
clone_size: once
j_call: TRBJ1-6
cdr3_nt: TGTGCCGCAGCCTCGGGACAGTATAATTCACCCCTCCACTTT
cdr3_aa: CAAASGQYNSPLHF

v_call: TRBV7-2
d_call: -
clone_size: many
j_call: TRBJ2-7
cdr3_nt: TGTGCCAGCAGCTCCGGACTCCTCTCCTACGAGCAGTACTTC
cdr3_aa: CASSSGLLSYEQYF

v_call: TRBV7-8
d_call: -
clone_size: -
j_call: TRBJ1-2
cdr3_nt: TGTGCCAGCAGCTTAGACGAGTTGTCTATCTATGGCTACGCCTTC
cdr3_aa: CASSLDELSIYGYAF

v_call: TRBV5-1
d_call: -
clone_size: many
j_call: TRBJ1-4
cdr3_nt: TGCGCCAGCTCCCCCTCAGGGGACGTTGAAAAACTGTTTTTT
cdr3_aa: CASSPSGDVEKLFF

v_call: TRBV7-9
d_call: TRBD1
clone_size: -
j_call: TRBJ1-4
cdr3_nt: TGTGCCAGCAGCCAAGGACAGGGACTGTTTTTT
cdr3_aa: CASSQGQGLFF

v_call: TRBV5-8
d_call: TRBD1
clone_size: many
j_call: TRBJ1-1
cdr3_nt: TGTGCCAGCAGCCTGGACAGGGGGACTGAAGCTTTCTTT
cdr3_aa: CASSLDRGTEAFF

v_call: TRBV20-1
d_call: TRBD2
clone_size: -
j_call: TRBJ2-7
cdr3_nt: TGCAGTGCTTGGACTAGCGGGAGTCACGAGCAGTACTTC
cdr3_aa: CSAWTSGSHEQYF

v_call: TRBV9
d_call: TRBD2
clone_size: few
j_call: TRBJ2-1
cdr3_nt: TGTGCCAGCAGCGGGGGGGGACTAGCGGTCTACAATGAGCAGTTCTTC
cdr3_aa: CASSGGGLAVYNEQFF

v_call: TRBV25-1
d_call: -
clone_size: -
j_call: TRBJ1-1
cdr3_nt: TGTGCCAGCAGCACAGGGATTGAAGCTTTCTTT
cdr3_aa: CASSTGIEAFF

v_call: TRBV29-1
d_call: -
clone_size: -
j_call: TRBJ1-2
cdr3_nt: TGCAGCGTTGAAGATGGCACAGCAACATATGGCTACACCTTC
cdr3_aa: CSVEDGTATYGYTF

v_call: TRBV11-2
d_call: TRBD1
clone_size: -
j_call: TRBJ2-7
cdr3_nt: TGTGCCAGCAGCCTGCAACCGGGACAGAGGGCCTACGAGCAGTACTTC
cdr3_aa: CASSLQPGQRAYEQYF

v_call: TRBV24-1
d_call: -
clone_size: -
j_call: TRBJ2-7
cdr3_nt: TGTGCCACCGGACGTCCGGGGACCTACGAGCAGTACTTC
cdr3_aa: CATGRPGTYEQYF

v_call: TRBV24-1
d_call: TRBD1
clone_size: -
j_call: TRBJ2-3
cdr3_nt: TGTGCCACCAGTGAGGGGAACAGGGGAAGCACAGATACGCAGTATTTT
cdr3_aa: CATSEGNRGSTDTQYF

v_call: TRBV20-1
d_call: -
clone_size: many
j_call: TRBJ1-4
cdr3_nt: TGCAGTGCTAGTTCAGGTACTCCCAATGAAAAACTGTTTTTT
cdr3_aa: CSASSGTPNEKLFF

v_call: TRBV24-1
d_call: -
clone_size: many
j_call: TRBJ2-3
cdr3_nt: TGTGCCACCAGTGATCTCGCAGATACGCAGTATTTT
cdr3_aa: CATSDLADTQYF

v_call: TRBV25-1
d_call: TRBD1
clone_size: -
j_call: TRBJ1-1
cdr3_nt: TGTGCCAGCGGGGGACAGAGAGCTTTCTTT
cdr3_aa: CASGGQRAFF

v_call: TRBV28
d_call: TRBD1
clone_size: -
j_call: TRBJ1-6
cdr3_nt: TGTGCCAGCAGCGCCCCGGGACAGGGCGATTCACCCCTCCACTTT
cdr3_aa: CASSAPGQGDSPLHF

v_call: TRBV29-1
d_call: -
clone_size: -
j_call: TRBJ1-2
cdr3_nt: TGCAGCGTTGTGACAGGTGACTATGGCTACACCTTC
cdr3_aa: CSVVTGDYGYTF

v_call: TRBV9
d_call: TRBD1
clone_size: many
j_call: TRBJ2-7
cdr3_nt: TGTGCCAGCAGCGTAGAGGCAGGGGGCTGGGGGGAGCAGTACTTC
cdr3_aa: CASSVEAGGWGEQYF

v_call: TRBV10-2
d_call: -
clone_size: -
j_call: TRBJ1-6
cdr3_nt: TGCGCCAGCAGTGTCGGCCCGTGGAATTCACCCCTCCACTTT
cdr3_aa: CASSVGPWNSPLHF

v_call: TRBV6-2/TRBV6-3
d_call: -
clone_size: few
j_call: TRBJ2-1
cdr3_nt: TGTGCCAGCAGTTACTCGGGGCGGGGCCGGTCCTACAATGAGCAGTTCTTC
cdr3_aa: CASSYSGRGRSYNEQFF

v_call: TRBV15
d_call: -
clone_size: -
j_call: TRBJ1-5
cdr3_nt: TGTGCCACCAGCTTTTGGGCAGGGGGCAATCAGCCCCAGCATTTT
cdr3_aa: CATSFWAGGNQPQHF

v_call: TRBV7-2
d_call: -
clone_size: many
j_call: TRBJ2-3
cdr3_nt: TGTGCCAGCACCCCCGGGGGAGATACGCAGTATTTT
cdr3_aa: CASTPGGDTQYF

v_call: TRBV10-3
d_call: -
clone_size: -
j_call: TRBJ1-3
cdr3_nt: TGTGCCATCAGTGAGTGGGGACGGACCTCTGGAAACACCATATATTTT
cdr3_aa: CAISEWGRTSGNTIYF

v_call: TRBV7-9
d_call: TRBD1
clone_size: -
j_call: TRBJ2-5
cdr3_nt: TGTGCCAGCAGCTTGGGGGACAGTAGAGAGACCCAGTACTTC
cdr3_aa: CASSLGDSRETQYF

v_call: TRBV7-9
d_call: -
clone_size: once
j_call: TRBJ2-7
cdr3_nt: TGTGCCAGCAGCCCGATAGACAGGTTTGAGCAGTACTTC
cdr3_aa: CASSPIDRFEQYF

v_call: TRBV6-1
d_call: -
clone_size: -
j_call: TRBJ1-2
cdr3_nt: TGTGCCAGCAGTGAAACGAGGAGCTATGGCTACACCTTC
cdr3_aa: CASSETRSYGYTF

v_call: TRBV19
d_call: TRBD1
clone_size: many
j_call: TRBJ1-1
cdr3_nt: TGTGCCAGTAGTACACAGGGGCAGGAGTTCGGAGCTTTCTTT
cdr3_aa: CASSTQGQEFGAFF

v_call: TRBV20-1
d_call: -
clone_size: -
j_call: TRBJ2-3
cdr3_nt: TGCAGTGCTAGAGAAGGTAGTCAGGATACGCAGTATTTT
cdr3_aa: CSAREGSQDTQYF

v_call: TRBV29-1
d_call: -
clone_size: -
j_call: TRBJ1-3
cdr3_nt: TGCAGCGTTACAGGGACCGGAAACACCATATATTTT
cdr3_aa: CSVTGTGNTIYF

v_call: TRBV6-5
d_call: -
clone_size: few
j_call: TRBJ2-2
cdr3_nt: TGTGCCAGCAGTTTCGGGAGTCCGAACACCGGGGAGCTGTTTTTT
cdr3_aa: CASSFGSPNTGELFF